The clone carrying this TCR beta chain is a singleton in its sample. Its target is unknown. The sample belongs to a study of cytomegalovirus exposure and HLA in healthy donors. Study findings and constraints: TCR beta chains numbering more than 150 were designated cytomegalovirus-associated. Many donors carried some public TCRs, although rarity characterized most TCR sequences.

The donors were part of the validation cohort, which consisted of under 150 subjects and was separate from the first cohort of under 750 subjects. Some clones are missing from TCRdb's copy, which holds only in-frame ones; the method was immunoSEQ multiplex PCR. The sample records some 240,000 clones, around four fifths being singletons. The CDR3 runs to 15 residues. The germline CDR1 and CDR2 sequences are MNHEY and SMNVEV (reference sequence). Between the trimmed V and J ends, which lost 5 bases and 4 bases, there was a span of 15 bases. Sequenced: PBMCs. The rearrangement joins TRBV27 to TRBJ1-3; possible D gene TRBD1, 6 bases. This sequence originates from a woman between 18 and 30 years old in good health and CMV-seronegative. CDR3 DNA sequence: TGTGCCAGCAGTCCGCAACAGGGATGGGGAAACACCATATATTTT. Residues: CASSPQQGWGNTIYF.